This T cell receptor (beta chain) was sequenced during a study of T cell repertoires in cytomegalovirus infection. Looking at the study overall: Carrying CMV and the relevant HLA type showed in public TCR beta signatures. The study's findings and limits: Individuals carrying CMV plus the relevant HLA were identified by cumulative frequency of public TCR beta families.

TCRdb independently ran MiXCR on the reads; one entry per CDR3 protein. The sample includes roughly 990,000 distinct CDR3 sequences, 31% of them seen just once. V lost 3 bases and J lost 0; bases outside the gene matches: 7. This CDR3 contains 17 residues. Germline CDR1 reads SGDLS; CDR2 reads YYNGEE. A remark on this clonotype: The antigen remains unidentified.

This clonotype was obtained from a human donor in good health (CMV status not recorded). Some clones in this sample may be carry-over from other donors' samples. The V and J genes are TRBV9 and TRBJ2-2, with TRBD1 matching 8 bases. The specimen was cultured CD8+ T cells from PBMCs, collected from culture after CMV antigen stimulation. The CDR3, as DNA: TGTGCCAGCAGCGCCTCAAAGACAGGGGCGAACACCGGGGAGCTGTTTTTT. Its protein product is CASSASKTGANTGELFF.